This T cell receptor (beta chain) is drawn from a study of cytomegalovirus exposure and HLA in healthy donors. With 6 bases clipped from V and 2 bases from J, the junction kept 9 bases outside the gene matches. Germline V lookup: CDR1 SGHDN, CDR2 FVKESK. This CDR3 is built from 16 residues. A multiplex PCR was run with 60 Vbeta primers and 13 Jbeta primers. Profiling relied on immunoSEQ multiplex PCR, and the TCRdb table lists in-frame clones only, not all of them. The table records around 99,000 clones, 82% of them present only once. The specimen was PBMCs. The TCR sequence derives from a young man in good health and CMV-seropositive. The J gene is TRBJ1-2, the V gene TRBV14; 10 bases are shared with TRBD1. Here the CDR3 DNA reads TGTGCCAGCAGACCCTCGGGACAGGGGTTAAACTATGGCTACACCTTC. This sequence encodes CASRPSGQGLNYGYTF.